This T cell receptor (beta chain) was obtained from a study of blood T cells in healthy people across ages. Study-level results: With donor CMV status unknown, expanded clonotype changes were possibly confounded. Long-lived donors carried more naive CD4+ cells and greater diversity than aged donors.

The ends were cut back, 3 bases at V and 5 bases at J, with 8 bases in the middle. Per the germline V gene, CDR1 is MGHDK and CDR2 is SYGVNS. The CDR3 has 12 amino acids. In terms of origin and age, donors were healthy Caucasian individuals from Russia aged roughly 6 to 95. Sample-barcoded 5' priming and a J-beta primer mix drove a second PCR of about 6 to 11 cycles. TCRdb analysed the 5' RACE reads with MiXCR anew, one entry per CDR3 protein. The sample carries 1.5 million to 2 million distinct CDR3 sequences, roughly 52% recorded once. As regards this clonotype: The antigen is not known.

This chain links TRBV25-1 with TRBJ2-7; no clear D gene. What was sequenced was blood. This sequence originates from a woman between 40 and 50 years old in good health. CDR3 sequence (DNA): TGTGCCAGCAGTGATAGGGTCCACGAGCAGTACTTC. Protein: CASSDRVHEQYF.